This entry describes one T cell receptor (beta chain). The antigen remains undetermined. Possible read error: a much larger clone is one base away. Amplified TCR beta CDR3 regions came from RNA transcripts. The HTBI primer set was used in a first-round RT-PCR of the TCR CDR3. TCRdb redid the calling of the multiplex PCR reads with MiXCR, one entry per CDR3 protein. The sample yields roughly 500,000 distinct CDR3 sequences, approximately 48% seen once. Each diagnosis was grounded in clinical symptoms, serum thyroxine and TRAb, thyroid ultrasound, and orbital computed tomography. Germline V CDR1 and CDR2: SEHNR, FQNEAQ (reference sequence). The ends were cut back, 1 base at V and 11 bases at J, with 12 bases in the middle. This CDR3 is built from 13 residues. This sample was taken from a study of T cells in Graves' hyperthyroidism and ophthalmopathy. Study observations and caveats: Most clonotypes expanded in thyroid above 0.001 were likewise present in blood. Ophthalmopathy was distinguished from stable hyperthyroidism by 13 V-J signatures. Ophthalmopathy, which appeared later, was predicted by the model a median around 6.9 months before onset.

The clonotype was recovered from an adult woman with Graves' disease, either hyperthyroidism or ophthalmopathy (not recorded which). Sequenced sample: peripheral blood or thyroid tissue (not recorded which). The chain employs TRBV7-9 and TRBJ1-5; tentative D call: TRBD1 (6 bases). In nucleotides, the CDR3 is TGTGCCAGCAGCTTAGAGGGGGGGGGGGCCCAGCATTTT. It is translated as CASSLEGGGAQHF.